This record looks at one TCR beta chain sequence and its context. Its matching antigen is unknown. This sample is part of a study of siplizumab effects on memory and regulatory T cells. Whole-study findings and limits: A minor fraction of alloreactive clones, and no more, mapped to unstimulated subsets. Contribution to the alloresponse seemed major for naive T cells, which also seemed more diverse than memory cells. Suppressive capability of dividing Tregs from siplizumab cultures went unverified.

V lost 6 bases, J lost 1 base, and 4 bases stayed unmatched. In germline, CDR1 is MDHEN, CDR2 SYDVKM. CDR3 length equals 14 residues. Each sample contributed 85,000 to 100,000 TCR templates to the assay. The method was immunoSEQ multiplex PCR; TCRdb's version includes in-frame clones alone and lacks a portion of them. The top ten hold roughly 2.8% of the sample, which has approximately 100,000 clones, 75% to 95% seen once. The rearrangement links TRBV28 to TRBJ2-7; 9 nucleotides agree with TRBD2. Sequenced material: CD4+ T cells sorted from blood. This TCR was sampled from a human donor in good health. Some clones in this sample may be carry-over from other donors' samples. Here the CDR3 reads CASSNSGSSYEQYF. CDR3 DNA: TGTGCCAGCAGCAATAGCGGGAGTTCCTACGAGCAGTACTTC.